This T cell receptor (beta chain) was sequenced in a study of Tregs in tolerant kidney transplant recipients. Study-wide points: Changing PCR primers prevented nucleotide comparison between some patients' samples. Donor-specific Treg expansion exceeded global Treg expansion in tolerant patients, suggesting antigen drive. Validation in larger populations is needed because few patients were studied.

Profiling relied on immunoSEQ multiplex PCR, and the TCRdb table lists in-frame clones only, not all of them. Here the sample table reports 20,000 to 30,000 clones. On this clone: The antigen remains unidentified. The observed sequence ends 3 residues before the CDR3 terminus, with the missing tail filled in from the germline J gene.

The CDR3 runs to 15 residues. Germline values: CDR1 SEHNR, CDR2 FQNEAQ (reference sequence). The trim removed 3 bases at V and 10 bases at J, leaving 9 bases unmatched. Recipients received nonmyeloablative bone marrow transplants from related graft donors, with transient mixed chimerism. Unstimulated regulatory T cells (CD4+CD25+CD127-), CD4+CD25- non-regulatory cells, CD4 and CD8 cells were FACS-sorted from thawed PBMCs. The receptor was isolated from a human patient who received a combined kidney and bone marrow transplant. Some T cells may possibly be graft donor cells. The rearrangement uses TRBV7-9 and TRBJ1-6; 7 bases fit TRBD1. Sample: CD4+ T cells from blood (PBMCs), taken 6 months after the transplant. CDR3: CASSLAMTGRSPLHF. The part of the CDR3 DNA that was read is TGTGCCAGCAGCTTGGCTATGACAGGGCGGTCACCC.